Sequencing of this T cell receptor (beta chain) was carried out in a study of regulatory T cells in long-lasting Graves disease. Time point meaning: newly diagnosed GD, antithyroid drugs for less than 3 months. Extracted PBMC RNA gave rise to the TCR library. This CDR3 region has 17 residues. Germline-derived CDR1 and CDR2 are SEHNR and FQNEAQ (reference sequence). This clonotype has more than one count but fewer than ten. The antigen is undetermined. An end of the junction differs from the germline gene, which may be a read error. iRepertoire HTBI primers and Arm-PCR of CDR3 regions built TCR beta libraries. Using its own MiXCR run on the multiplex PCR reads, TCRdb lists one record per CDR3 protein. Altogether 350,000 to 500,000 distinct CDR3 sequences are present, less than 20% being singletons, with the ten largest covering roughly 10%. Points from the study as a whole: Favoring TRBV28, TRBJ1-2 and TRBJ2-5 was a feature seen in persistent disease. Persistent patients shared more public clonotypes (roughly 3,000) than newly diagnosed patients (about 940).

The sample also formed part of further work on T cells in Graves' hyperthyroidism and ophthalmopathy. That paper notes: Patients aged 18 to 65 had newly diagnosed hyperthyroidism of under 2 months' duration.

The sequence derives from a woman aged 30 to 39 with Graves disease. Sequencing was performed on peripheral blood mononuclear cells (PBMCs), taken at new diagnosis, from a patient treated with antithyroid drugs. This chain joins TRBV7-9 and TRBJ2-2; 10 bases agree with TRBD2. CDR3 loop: CASTLTLAGVNTGELFF. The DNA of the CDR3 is TGTGCCAGCACCTTAACCCTAGCGGGAGTAAACACCGGGGAGCTGTTTTTT.